Listed below are T cell receptor beta chains from one sample, sequenced in a study of low-dose radiotherapy and immunotherapy resistance in tumors. A single record per CDR3 protein comes from TCRdb applying MiXCR to the reads. The sample shows some 100,000 distinct CDR3 sequences, approximately 22% of them seen only once. Here the sequenced sample was PBMCs, taken after low-dose radiotherapy plus immunotherapy. The receptors originated from a female donor with ovarian cancer. Each CDR3 is given with its conserved first and last residue. D genes are given only for firm matches. Clone sizes are given selectively: once, few, many, or a class where the clone is expanded.

cdr3_nt: TGTGCCAGCAGCTTAACGACCCGGACCACCGGGGAGCTGTTTTTT
cdr3_aa: CASSLTTRTTGELFF
v_call: TRBV7-2
j_call: TRBJ2-2
d_call: -
clone_size: many

cdr3_nt: TGTGCCAGCAGCCCAGGGACAGGGGCAGGTGGCACAGATACGCAGTATTTT
cdr3_aa: CASSPGTGAGGTDTQYF
v_call: TRBV13
j_call: TRBJ2-3
d_call: TRBD1
clone_size: many

cdr3_nt: TGTGCCAGCAAACCTCCGGGACAGCTCACCGGGGAGCTGTTTTTT
cdr3_aa: CASKPPGQLTGELFF
v_call: TRBV2
j_call: TRBJ2-2
d_call: TRBD1
clone_size: many

cdr3_nt: TGCGCCAGCAGCCCGTCGGGGGGGGCCCAATACGAGCAGTACTTC
cdr3_aa: CASSPSGGAQYEQYF
v_call: TRBV5-1
j_call: TRBJ2-7
d_call: TRBD2
clone_size: many

cdr3_nt: TGCAGTGCTAGGGTGGGGGGTCCTAGCAATCAGCCCCAGCATTTT
cdr3_aa: CSARVGGPSNQPQHF
v_call: TRBV20-1
j_call: TRBJ1-5
d_call: -
clone_size: few

cdr3_nt: TGTGCCAGTAGTCGTCGCAGCATGACAGGGATTCCTGAAGCTTTCTTT
cdr3_aa: CASSRRSMTGIPEAFF
v_call: TRBV19
j_call: TRBJ1-1
d_call: TRBD1
clone_size: many

cdr3_nt: TGTGCCAGCAGCGCGACTAGCGGGGCCTACGAGCAGTACTTC
cdr3_aa: CASSATSGAYEQYF
v_call: TRBV9
j_call: TRBJ2-7
d_call: TRBD2
clone_size: -

cdr3_nt: TGTGCCTGGAGTCACCGGACAGGCCTCTACCCCTCTTATGGCTACACCTTC
cdr3_aa: CAWSHRTGLYPSYGYTF
v_call: TRBV30
j_call: TRBJ1-2
d_call: TRBD1
clone_size: many

cdr3_nt: TGTGCCAGCAGTCAACTAGCGGGGATCTCCTACAATGAGCAGTTCTTC
cdr3_aa: CASSQLAGISYNEQFF
v_call: TRBV27
j_call: TRBJ2-1
d_call: TRBD2
clone_size: many

cdr3_nt: TGTGCCACCAGTGATTTAAACAGGGGGCCTGAGCAGTTCTTC
cdr3_aa: CATSDLNRGPEQFF
v_call: TRBV24-1
j_call: TRBJ2-1
d_call: TRBD1
clone_size: -

cdr3_nt: TGCGCCAGCAGCTTGGCCGTAGATACGCAGTATTTT
cdr3_aa: CASSLAVDTQYF
v_call: TRBV5-1
j_call: TRBJ2-3
d_call: -
clone_size: many

cdr3_nt: TGCAGCGCACTAGCGGGAGGACTATACAATGAGCAGTTCTTC
cdr3_aa: CSALAGGLYNEQFF
v_call: TRBV29-1
j_call: TRBJ2-1
d_call: TRBD2
clone_size: -

cdr3_nt: TGTGCCAGCAGCTTGGAAGGGACTAGCGGGATGCGTGAGCAGTTCTTC
cdr3_aa: CASSLEGTSGMREQFF
v_call: TRBV7-8
j_call: TRBJ2-1
d_call: TRBD2
clone_size: many

cdr3_nt: -
cdr3_aa: CASSLEAGVTGELFFGEGYGYTF
v_call: TRBV5-1
j_call: TRBJ1-2
d_call: -
clone_size: -

cdr3_nt: TGTGCTAGTGGTTTGGGGCACACTAGCCCGGGAGCAGATACGCAGTATTTT
cdr3_aa: CASGLGHTSPGADTQYF
v_call: TRBV12-5
j_call: TRBJ2-3
d_call: -
clone_size: many

cdr3_nt: TGTGCCAGCAGCTTAAGGTTGGGATACGAGCAGTACTTC
cdr3_aa: CASSLRLGYEQYF
v_call: TRBV7-9
j_call: TRBJ2-7
d_call: -
clone_size: many

cdr3_nt: TGTGCCAGCAGCCATGAGGTCCACACGTGGGAGCAGTACTTC
cdr3_aa: CASSHEVHTWEQYF
v_call: TRBV3-1
j_call: TRBJ2-7
d_call: -
clone_size: many

cdr3_nt: TGTGCCACCAGTGATTGGACGAACACCGGGGAGCTGTTTTTT
cdr3_aa: CATSDWTNTGELFF
v_call: TRBV24-1
j_call: TRBJ2-2
d_call: -
clone_size: many

cdr3_nt: TGTGCCAGCAGTAGGACGCGAGAGACCCAGTACTTC
cdr3_aa: CASSRTRETQYF
v_call: TRBV2
j_call: TRBJ2-5
d_call: -
clone_size: many

cdr3_nt: TGTGCCAGCAGTCAGGTTTTGAACACTGAAGCTTTCTTT
cdr3_aa: CASSQVLNTEAFF
v_call: TRBV6-2/TRBV6-3
j_call: TRBJ1-1
d_call: -
clone_size: many

cdr3_nt: TGTGCCAGCAGCCGGAGCCTAAACTACGAGCAGTACTTC
cdr3_aa: CASSRSLNYEQYF
v_call: TRBV27
j_call: TRBJ2-7
d_call: -
clone_size: many

cdr3_nt: TGTGCCAGCAGCCAGGTACAGGGGCATTCACCCCTCCACTTT
cdr3_aa: CASSQVQGHSPLHF
v_call: TRBV14
j_call: TRBJ1-6
d_call: TRBD1
clone_size: many

cdr3_nt: TGTGCCAGCAGCCCCCCGGGACGGGCCTACGAGCAGTACTTC
cdr3_aa: CASSPPGRAYEQYF
v_call: TRBV7-2
j_call: TRBJ2-7
d_call: -
clone_size: many

cdr3_nt: TGCGCCAGCAGCCAAGATCGCCTAGGCGGCCAGGTGGAGTTCTTC
cdr3_aa: CASSQDRLGGQVEFF
v_call: TRBV4-1
j_call: TRBJ2-1
d_call: -
clone_size: -

cdr3_nt: TGTGCTAGCAGCCAAAGCCCAGATCAGCCCCAGCATTTT
cdr3_aa: CASSQSPDQPQHF
v_call: TRBV7-7
j_call: TRBJ1-5
d_call: -
clone_size: few

cdr3_nt: TGTGCCAGCAGCGGCCGGGGGGAACCATACAATGAGCAGTTCTTC
cdr3_aa: CASSGRGEPYNEQFF
v_call: TRBV5-4
j_call: TRBJ2-1
d_call: TRBD2
clone_size: many

cdr3_nt: TGTGCCAGCAGCAACAGGGGATATAGCAATCAGCCCCAGCATTTT
cdr3_aa: CASSNRGYSNQPQHF
v_call: TRBV3-1
j_call: TRBJ1-5
d_call: TRBD1
clone_size: many

cdr3_nt: TGTGCCAGCAGCGTAGCTAGTGGGATGAACGGGGAGCTGTTTTTT
cdr3_aa: CASSVASGMNGELFF
v_call: TRBV9
j_call: TRBJ2-2
d_call: -
clone_size: many

cdr3_nt: TGCGCCAGCAGCTTGGTTGGGGGTTCGGGCTATGGCTACACCTTC
cdr3_aa: CASSLVGGSGYGYTF
v_call: TRBV5-1
j_call: TRBJ1-2
d_call: -
clone_size: many

cdr3_nt: TGCAGTGCTAGAGATCCTGGGACCCAGCAGTTCTTC
cdr3_aa: CSARDPGTQQFF
v_call: TRBV20-1
j_call: TRBJ2-1
d_call: -
clone_size: many

cdr3_nt: TGTGCCAGCACTCCAGGATGGGGAACAGTCACTGAAGCTTTCTTT
cdr3_aa: CASTPGWGTVTEAFF
v_call: TRBV6-2/TRBV6-3
j_call: TRBJ1-1
d_call: -
clone_size: -

cdr3_nt: TGCAGCGTTGAACGGGGACAGGGGACTGAAGCTTTCTTT
cdr3_aa: CSVERGQGTEAFF
v_call: TRBV29-1
j_call: TRBJ1-1
d_call: TRBD1
clone_size: -

cdr3_nt: TGTGCCAGCAGTCGGGCAGGGGGAGGCTATGGCTACACCTTC
cdr3_aa: CASSRAGGGYGYTF
v_call: TRBV12-3/TRBV12-4
j_call: TRBJ1-2
d_call: TRBD1
clone_size: many

cdr3_nt: TGCAGTGCAGTGCGCGAAGGTCGGAACACTGAAGCTTTCTTT
cdr3_aa: CSAVREGRNTEAFF
v_call: TRBV20-1
j_call: TRBJ1-1
d_call: -
clone_size: few

cdr3_nt: TGTGCCTGGCGAACCACAGGGGCCACTTCACCCCTCCACTTT
cdr3_aa: CAWRTTGATSPLHF
v_call: TRBV30
j_call: TRBJ1-6
d_call: TRBD1
clone_size: -

cdr3_nt: TGCAGCGTTGCCTCGGTAGCGGGGAGTAGCACAGATACGCAGTATTTT
cdr3_aa: CSVASVAGSSTDTQYF
v_call: TRBV29-1
j_call: TRBJ2-3
d_call: TRBD2
clone_size: many

cdr3_nt: TGTGCCAGCGAAACTGGACAGGTCCCCTACGAGCAGTACTTC
cdr3_aa: CASETGQVPYEQYF
v_call: TRBV10-3
j_call: TRBJ2-7
d_call: TRBD1
clone_size: few

cdr3_nt: TGCGCCAGCAGCACTGGACTAGCGGGGGGAGGTGGCCGCACAGATACGCAGTATTTT
cdr3_aa: CASSTGLAGGGGRTDTQYF
v_call: TRBV5-1
j_call: TRBJ2-3
d_call: TRBD2
clone_size: many

cdr3_nt: TGTGCCAGCAGCTCGGGACTCCAGGACTTTTATGGCTACACCTTC
cdr3_aa: CASSSGLQDFYGYTF
v_call: TRBV7-9
j_call: TRBJ1-2
d_call: -
clone_size: few

cdr3_nt: TGTGCCTGGACCGACAGGGGGCAAACCGGGGAGCTGTTTTTT
cdr3_aa: CAWTDRGQTGELFF
v_call: TRBV30
j_call: TRBJ2-2
d_call: TRBD1
clone_size: -

cdr3_nt: TGCGCCAGCAGCCAAGATGTGGAGCTGTTTTTT
cdr3_aa: CASSQDVELFF
v_call: TRBV4-1
j_call: TRBJ2-2
d_call: -
clone_size: many

cdr3_nt: TGCGCCAGCAGCTTGGCCGGGGGCGTCTCTAATTCACCCCTCCACTTT
cdr3_aa: CASSLAGGVSNSPLHF
v_call: TRBV5-1
j_call: TRBJ1-6
d_call: -
clone_size: -

cdr3_nt: TGTGCCAGCAGGTCAGGGACCGAAGAGGGATCCGAGCAGTACTTC
cdr3_aa: CASRSGTEEGSEQYF
v_call: TRBV6-2/TRBV6-3
j_call: TRBJ2-7
d_call: -
clone_size: -

cdr3_nt: TGCAGTGCTAGAGCGGGGGGAGGTATCTATGAGCAGTTCTTC
cdr3_aa: CSARAGGGIYEQFF
v_call: TRBV20-1
j_call: TRBJ2-1
d_call: TRBD2
clone_size: many

cdr3_nt: TGTGCCATCCAGGCGAGGAGCACTGAAGCTTTCTTT
cdr3_aa: CAIQARSTEAFF
v_call: TRBV6-6
j_call: TRBJ1-1
d_call: -
clone_size: -

cdr3_nt: TGTGCCAGCGTCACCCCTAGCGGGGGGGCCTGGGATACGCAGTATTTT
cdr3_aa: CASVTPSGGAWDTQYF
v_call: TRBV7-9
j_call: TRBJ2-3
d_call: TRBD2
clone_size: -

cdr3_nt: TGTGCCAGTAGCCCCGGGAGAGGCTTTCAGGAGACCCAGTACTTC
cdr3_aa: CASSPGRGFQETQYF
v_call: TRBV19
j_call: TRBJ2-5
d_call: -
clone_size: many

cdr3_nt: TGCGCCAGCAGCTTGCGGGACAGGGCGGTTCCAGAGACCCAGTACTTC
cdr3_aa: CASSLRDRAVPETQYF
v_call: TRBV5-1
j_call: TRBJ2-5
d_call: TRBD1
clone_size: many

cdr3_nt: TGTGCCAGCAGTTACCGCGCGGCGAGCTCCTACGAGCAGTACTTC
cdr3_aa: CASSYRAASSYEQYF
v_call: TRBV6-5
j_call: TRBJ2-7
d_call: -
clone_size: many

cdr3_nt: TGTGCCAGCAGTGCTTTCGAGGGGCTAGGAGAGACCCAGTACTTC
cdr3_aa: CASSAFEGLGETQYF
v_call: TRBV25-1
j_call: TRBJ2-5
d_call: -
clone_size: -

cdr3_nt: TGTGCCAGCAGTTACGCAGCGGGAGTAAGATACGAGCAGTACTTC
cdr3_aa: CASSYAAGVRYEQYF
v_call: TRBV6-2/TRBV6-3
j_call: TRBJ2-7
d_call: TRBD2
clone_size: many

cdr3_nt: TGTGCCAGCACCCCAGGAGGGTTCATGAACACTGAAGCTTTCTTT
cdr3_aa: CASTPGGFMNTEAFF
v_call: TRBV2
j_call: TRBJ1-1
d_call: -
clone_size: many

cdr3_nt: TGCGCCAGCAGCACCCCGGGACTTTACAATGAGCAGTTCTTC
cdr3_aa: CASSTPGLYNEQFF
v_call: TRBV5-1
j_call: TRBJ2-1
d_call: -
clone_size: many

cdr3_nt: TGCGCCAGCAGTGGACGGCGGCGGGAAGCGGGCCCGCAGTTCTTC
cdr3_aa: CASSGRRREAGPQFF
v_call: TRBV10-1
j_call: TRBJ2-1
d_call: -
clone_size: many

cdr3_nt: TGCAGTGCTCCGACAGGGTCCTACGAGCAGTACTTC
cdr3_aa: CSAPTGSYEQYF
v_call: TRBV20-1
j_call: TRBJ2-7
d_call: TRBD1
clone_size: -